This entry concerns a single T cell receptor (beta chain). TCRdb keeps only in-frame clones here, not all; method: immunoSEQ multiplex PCR. The table records roughly 99,000 clones, 80% to 90% of them present only once. Trimming shortened V by 4 bases and J by 3 bases, and 9 bases separated the two germline ends. The CDR3 length is 13 residues. The germline CDR1 and CDR2 sequences are MNHEY and SVGAGI. These data belong to a study of blood T cell repertoires in COVID-19. The chain carries TRBV6-5 and TRBJ1-1; D is unresolved. Material: peripheral blood. This sequence was found in a middle-aged man with COVID-19, enrolled during active disease. The CDR3 sequence: CASSSQSYTEAFF. The CDR3 nucleotides are TGTGCCAGCAGTTCACAGAGTTACACTGAAGCTTTCTTT.